This T cell receptor (beta chain) was recovered during a study of blood T cell repertoires in COVID-19. Per germline, CDR1 SGHKS and CDR2 YYEKEE (reference sequence). V trimming: 6 bases; J trimming: 3 bases; junction bases outside the gene matches: 8. CDR3 length: 15 amino acids. Profiling relied on immunoSEQ multiplex PCR, and the TCRdb table lists in-frame clones only, not all of them. This table holds tens of thousands of clones, approximately 91% found once. The chain uses TRBV5-5 and TRBJ1-2; 10 bases map to TRBD1. The TCR was taken from a human donor with active COVID-19. The donor label of this sample is uncertain. Input material: peripheral blood. For the CDR3, the DNA is TGTGCCAGCACCCCAAACGGACAGGGGGACTATGGCTACACCTTC. Residues: CASTPNGQGDYGYTF.